The 20 T cell receptor beta chains in this list originate from one sample, sequenced in a study of blood T cell repertoires in COVID-19. Sequencing used immunoSEQ multiplex PCR; TCRdb keeps in-frame clones, though not all of them. The data show under 100,000 clones, 80% seen once. Sequencing used peripheral blood. These receptors all stem from a woman aged 40 to 50 with active or convalescent COVID-19.

The chain uses TRBV4-3 and TRBJ1-6, with D uncertain. CDR1 and CDR2 (germline): LGHNA, YSLEER. The CDR3 extends over 13 amino acids. V lost 0 bases and J 10 bases, leaving 7 bases between the germline ends. The CDR3, as DNA: TGCGCCAGCAGCCAAGATGGGCACTCACCCCTCCACTTT. It specifies CASSQDGHSPLHF.

This clone was detected ten times or more. The chain combines TRBV11-2 with TRBJ2-1; 9 bases match TRBD1. Per the germline V gene, CDR1 is SGHAT and CDR2 is FQNNGV. This CDR3 spans 19 amino acids. After removal of 4 bases from V and 8 bases from J, the junction contained 21 bases not matched to a gene. In DNA, the CDR3 is TGTGCCAGCAGCTGTCCCCGGGACAGGGCTACGGCGGGATGTGATGAGCAGTTCTTC. It is translated as CASSCPRDRATAGCDEQFF. The full variable domain, with the rest looked up from reference TRBV11-2 and TRBJ2-1, is EAGVAQSPRYKIIEKRQSVAFWCNPISGHATLYWYQQILGQGPKLLIQFQNNGVVDDSQLPKDRFSAERLKGVDSTLKIQPAKLEDSAVYLCASSCPRDRATAGCDEQFFGPGTRLTVL.

There are a few counts of this clone. CDR3 DNA sequence: TGTGCCATCAAGGCGGACAGGGACTCCTACGAGCAGTACTTC. It is translated as CAIKADRDSYEQYF. This rearrangement joins TRBV10-3 to TRBJ2-7, with TRBD1 matching over 8 bases. CDR1 and CDR2 from the germline V gene are ENHRY and SYGVKD. CDR3 length: 14 residues. The V and J ends lost 7 bases and 0 bases, in that order; junction bases with no gene match: 5.

The chain employs TRBV3-1 (or the pseudogene TRBV3-2) and TRBJ2-2; 8 positions match TRBD2. Germline CDR1 reads LGHDT; CDR2 reads YNNKEL (reference sequence). J gave up 5 bases and V 1 base, and 9 bases lay outside the gene matches. The CDR3 loop spans 17 amino acids. The CDR3 here is CASSQAGERGKTGELFF. CDR3 in DNA: TGTGCCAGCAGCCAAGCCGGGGAGCGGGGGAAAACCGGGGAGCTGTTTTTT.

The V and J genes are TRBV11-2 and TRBJ2-3; D is unresolved. The CDR3 spans 13 residues. Germline V gene data show CDR1 as SGHAT and CDR2 as FQNNGV. The V end lost 6 bases, the J end lost 1 base, and 8 bases lay between the germline ends. The CDR3 is CASRASGTDTQYF. For the CDR3, the DNA is TGTGCCAGCAGAGCTAGTGGCACAGATACGCAGTATTTT.

The V gene is TRBV18, the J gene TRBJ2-5, with 8 nucleotides matching TRBD1. J was trimmed by 2 bases and V by 3 bases; bases with no gene match: 5. Germline CDR1 is KGHSH and CDR2 is LQKENI. This CDR3 is built from 15 residues. The CDR3 region is CASSPSTGGQETQYF. The CDR3, as DNA: TGTGCCAGCTCACCGAGTACAGGGGGACAAGAGACCCAGTACTTC.

This clone was detected a few times. This chain uses TRBV7-9 with TRBJ1-4; 8 positions match TRBD1. The CDR3 is made up of 13 amino acids. V was clipped by 8 bases and J by 4 bases; unmatched bases: 3. Germline loops: CDR1 SEHNR, CDR2 FQNEAQ (reference sequence). The CDR3 sequence is CASGQGINEKLFF. CDR3 nucleotides: TGTGCCAGCGGACAGGGTATTAATGAAAAACTGTTTTTT.

This rearrangement joins TRBV4-3 to TRBJ2-2, with 9 bases that match TRBD2. CDR3 length: 17 residues. V was pared by 4 bases and J by 7 bases, with 13 bases of the junction left unmatched. Germline V gene sequence: CDR1 LGHNA, CDR2 YSLEER. The CDR3, as DNA: TGCGCCAGCAGCCCGGCCCCGCGGGAGGGCCTTGTCGGGGAGCTGTTTTTT. Translating gives CASSPAPREGLVGELFF.

The genes are TRBV14 and TRBJ1-4, with TRBD1 matching over 7 bases. With V trimmed by 4 bases and J by 0 bases, 2 bases remained unmatched. Germline lookup yields CDR1 SGHDN and CDR2 FVKESK. This CDR3 region has 15 residues. The CDR3 DNA follows: TGTGCCAGCAGCCGGGACAGCTCAACTAATGAAAAACTGTTTTTT. This translates into CASSRDSSTNEKLFF.

The chain recombines TRBV12-3 or TRBV12-4 with TRBJ2-1, with 7 positions matching TRBD1. Trimming took 7 bases from V and 12 from J; bases not matched to a gene: 6. The CDR3 is 11 amino acids. CDR3 loop: CASTRDSSQFF. The CDR3 bases are TGTGCCAGCACCAGGGACAGCTCGCAGTTCTTC.

The V call is TRBV5-6, the J call TRBJ2-7, with TRBD1 matching over 9 bases. V lost 4 bases, J lost 2 bases, and 4 bases stayed unmatched. Germline assignment: CDR1 SGHDT and CDR2 YYEEEE. This CDR3 contains 14 residues. The CDR3: CASSHRQGAYEQYF. In nucleotides, the CDR3 is TGTGCCAGCAGCCACCGACAGGGGGCCTACGAGCAGTACTTC.

The chain recombines TRBV24-1 with TRBJ2-7, with 8 bases lining up with TRBD2. V was pared by 4 bases and J by 2 bases, with 3 bases of the junction left unmatched. Germline V gives CDR1 KGHDR, CDR2 SFDVKD. This CDR3 has 14 residues. The CDR3 reads CATSEGTRPYEQYF. The CDR3 nucleotides are TGTGCCACCAGTGAAGGGACTAGACCCTACGAGCAGTACTTC.

This clone has a single count. The rearrangement links TRBV7-9 to TRBJ2-5, with D perhaps TRBD2 (6 bases). The ends were cut back, 5 bases at V and 1 base at J, with 11 bases in the middle. The germline V gene has CDR1 SEHNR and CDR2 FQNEAQ (reference sequence). CDR3 length: 14 amino acids. Here the CDR3 reads CASSLSGAQETQYF. Written as DNA, the CDR3 is TGTGCCAGCAGCCTTAGCGGAGCCCAAGAGACCCAGTACTTC.

The chain combines TRBV4-3 with TRBJ2-5, with 12 bases fitting TRBD2. Germline V gene sequence: CDR1 LGHNA, CDR2 YSLEER. The CDR3 length is 17 residues. V was clipped by 2 bases and J by 1 base; unmatched bases: 5. The CDR3 sequence is CASSQSLAGGPQETQYF. CDR3 coding DNA: TGCGCCAGCAGCCAATCACTAGCGGGAGGCCCCCAAGAGACCCAGTACTTC.

V is TRBV7-2 and J is TRBJ1-3, with 10 bases fitting TRBD1. The trim removed 5 bases at V and 4 bases at J, leaving 17 bases unmatched. Germline V gives CDR1 SGHTA, CDR2 FQGNSA. The length of the CDR3 is 19 residues. This chain's CDR3 is CASSNRDRGHQTGGNTIYF. The CDR3 DNA reads as TGTGCCAGCAGCAACCGGGACAGGGGACATCAAACGGGAGGAAACACCATATATTTT.

CDR3 region: CASSQGQAYNEQFF. CDR3 nucleotides: TGTGCCAGCTCACAGGGACAGGCCTACAATGAGCAGTTCTTC. V gene TRBV18 combines with J gene TRBJ2-1; 8 bases map to TRBD1. After removal of 4 bases from V and 2 bases from J, the junction contained 1 base not matched to a gene. From germline, CDR1 is KGHSH and CDR2 LQKENI. This CDR3 comprises 14 residues. The full variable domain, with the rest looked up from reference TRBV18 and TRBJ2-1, is NAGVMQNPRHLVRRRGQEARLRCSPMKGHSHVYWYRQLPEEGLKFMVYLQKENIIDESGMPKERFSAEFPKEGPSILRIQQVVRGDSAAYFCASSQGQAYNEQFFGPGTRLTVL.

This clone has only a few counts. The V gene is TRBV30, the J gene TRBJ1-5; D is uncertain. V shed 0 bases and J shed 0 bases, with 12 bases lying between them. CDR3 length equals 16 residues. The germline V gene has CDR1 GTSNPN and CDR2 SVGIG (reference sequence). The CDR3 region is CAWSVESSYSNQPQHF. As DNA, the CDR3 is TGTGCCTGGAGTGTTGAGAGTTCTTATAGCAATCAGCCCCAGCATTTT.

The V and J genes are TRBV7-9 and TRBJ2-3; weak D call: TRBD1 (5 bases). This CDR3 has 16 amino acids. V was clipped by 2 bases and J by 2 bases, with 14 bases between them. The germline CDR1 and CDR2 sequences are SEHNR and FQNEAQ (reference sequence). CDR3 sequence (DNA): TGTGCCAGCAGCTTACAGGGCACACTCTCCACAGATACGCAGTATTTT. Amino acids: CASSLQGTLSTDTQYF.

The J gene is TRBJ2-7, the V gene TRBV9, with TRBD2 as a possible D gene (6 bases). Trimming removed 3 bases at V and 3 bases at J, with 16 bases between. The CDR3 runs 15 residues. CDR1 and CDR2 from the germline V gene are SGDLS and YYNGEE. This chain's CDR3 is CASSAPGRGNYEQYF. CDR3 bases: TGTGCCAGCAGCGCCCCTGGACGGGGGAACTACGAGCAGTACTTC.

The chain links TRBV4-2 to TRBJ2-5; perhaps TRBD2 as D (6 bases). The CDR3 spans 15 residues. Germline-derived CDR1 and CDR2 are LGHNA and YNFKEQ. V dropped 1 base and J dropped 3 bases, with 12 bases sitting between them. The CDR3 reads CASSQASGRKETQYF. The CDR3 DNA is TGTGCCAGCAGCCAAGCGAGCGGGCGCAAAGAGACCCAGTACTTC.